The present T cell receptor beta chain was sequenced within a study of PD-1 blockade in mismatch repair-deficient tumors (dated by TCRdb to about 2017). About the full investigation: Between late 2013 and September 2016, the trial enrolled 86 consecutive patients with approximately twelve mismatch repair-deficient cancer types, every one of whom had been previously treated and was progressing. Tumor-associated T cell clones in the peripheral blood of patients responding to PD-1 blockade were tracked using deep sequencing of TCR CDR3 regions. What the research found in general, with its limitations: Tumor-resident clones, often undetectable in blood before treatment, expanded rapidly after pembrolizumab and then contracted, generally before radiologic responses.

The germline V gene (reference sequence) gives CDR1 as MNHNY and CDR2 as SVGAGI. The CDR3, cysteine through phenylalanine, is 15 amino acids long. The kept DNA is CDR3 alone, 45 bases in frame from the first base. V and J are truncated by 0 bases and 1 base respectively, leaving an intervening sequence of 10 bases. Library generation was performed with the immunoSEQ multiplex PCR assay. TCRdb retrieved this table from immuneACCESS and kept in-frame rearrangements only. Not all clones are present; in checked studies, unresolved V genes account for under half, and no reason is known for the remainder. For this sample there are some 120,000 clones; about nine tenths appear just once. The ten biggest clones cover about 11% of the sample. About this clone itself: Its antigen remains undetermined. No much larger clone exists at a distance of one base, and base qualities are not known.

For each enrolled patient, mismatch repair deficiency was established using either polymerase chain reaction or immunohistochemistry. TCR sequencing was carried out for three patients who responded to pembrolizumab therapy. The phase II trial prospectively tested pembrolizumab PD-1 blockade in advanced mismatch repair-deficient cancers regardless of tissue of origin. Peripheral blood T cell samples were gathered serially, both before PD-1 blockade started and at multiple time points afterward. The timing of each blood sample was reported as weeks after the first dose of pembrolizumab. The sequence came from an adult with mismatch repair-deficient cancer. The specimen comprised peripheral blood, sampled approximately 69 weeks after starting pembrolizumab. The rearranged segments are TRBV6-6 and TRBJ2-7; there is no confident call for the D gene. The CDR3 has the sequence CASSYSTGRSYEQYF. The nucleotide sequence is TGTGCCAGCAGTTACTCGACCGGGCGGTCCTACGAGCAGTACTTC.